This TCR beta chain was recorded in a study of post-analysis software for immune sequencing data. Germline CDR1 MNHEY, CDR2 SVGAGI. There are 13 residues in the CDR3. V shed 5 bases, J shed 6 bases, and the junction held 5 bases outside the gene matches. Researchers reported that TCR beta cDNA libraries carried unique molecular identifiers. TCRdb redid the calling of the PCR reads with MiXCR, one entry per CDR3 protein. The data hold around 440,000 distinct CDR3 sequences, with 45% observed a single time. Regarding this clonotype: Its antigen is unknown.

Whole-study findings and limits: About five TRBV segments were more frequent in patients than controls; TRBV5-6, TRBV5-1 and TRBV20-1 belonged to this group. Samples sharing a preparation batch grouped tightly together when assessed by F measure.

This clonotype was sampled from a girl aged 10-17 years with multiple sclerosis. The J gene is TRBJ1-2, the V gene TRBV6-5, with TRBD1 matching over 8 bases. The sample was blood. The CDR3, as DNA: TGTGCCAGCAGTATGGACAGGGTTGATGGCTACACCTTC. It encodes CASSMDRVDGYTF.